The 5 T cell receptor beta chains reported below all come from one sample, sequenced in a study of blood T cell repertoires in COVID-19. Assay: immunoSEQ multiplex PCR; the TCRdb copy retains only in-frame clones and omits some. This table has under 200,000 clones, approximately 80% appearing once. The sample taken for sequencing was PBMCs or T cells enriched from blood (not recorded which). The receptors originated from a woman aged 55 to 70 with acute COVID-19.

The table lists this clone with a count of one. The chain employs TRBV30 and TRBJ2-4, with D possibly matching TRBD2 (6 bases). Germline values: CDR1 GTSNPN, CDR2 SVGIG (reference sequence). This CDR3 region has 16 residues. V lost 0 bases and J lost 5, with 17 bases in between. CDR3 loop: CAWSVRGGGRENIQYF. Written as DNA, the CDR3 is TGTGCCTGGAGTGTACGTGGGGGAGGTCGAGAAAACATTCAGTACTTC.

The chain is built from TRBV7-2 and TRBJ2-4, with D maybe TRBD2 (6 bases). The CDR3 spans 15 residues. CDR1 is SGHTA and CDR2 is FQGNSA in the germline V gene. V was trimmed by 3 bases and J by 6 bases, leaving 15 bases between them. CDR3 amino acids: CASSFSDYQGNIQYF. The CDR3 DNA sequence: TGTGCCAGCAGCTTTTCGGACTACCAAGGAAACATTCAGTACTTC.

This clone qualifies as medium-sized. The chain recombines TRBV7-2 with TRBJ1-1, with a tentative D call TRBD1 (5 bases). V lost 1 base and J lost 4, with 10 bases in between. Looked up from germline, CDR1 is SGHTA and CDR2 is FQGNSA. The CDR3 has 14 amino acids. The CDR3 is CASSLGLGGTEAFF. The CDR3 nucleotides are TGTGCCAGCAGCTTAGGATTGGGGGGCACTGAAGCTTTCTTT.

The rearrangement links TRBV5-1 to TRBJ2-3, with D maybe TRBD2 (8 bases). V was cut by 0 bases and J by 1 base, with 18 bases left in between. This CDR3 comprises 18 residues. The germline V gene has CDR1 SGHRS and CDR2 YFSETQ. CDR3 residues: CASSLGQGGSGGTDTQYF. DNA of the CDR3: TGCGCCAGCAGCTTGGGACAGGGCGGTAGCGGGGGCACAGATACGCAGTATTTT.

The genes are TRBV23-1 and TRBJ1-3; D possibly corresponds to TRBD1 (6 bases). TRBV23-1 is an ORF, with its function uncertain. The germline V and J ends were trimmed by 8 bases and 3 bases, with 17 bases remaining between them. This CDR3 contains 15 residues. CDR3 protein: CASLRGRGYGNTIYF. The CDR3 DNA follows: TGCGCCAGCCTCCGGGGGAGGGGGTATGGAAACACCATATATTTT.